These T cell receptor beta chains were read from a single sample in a study of spatial heterogeneity in lung cancer. TCRdb re-derived calls from the 5' RACE reads in MiXCR, one entry per CDR3 protein. The profile covers 20,000 to 25,000 distinct CDR3 sequences, with 4.5% to 7% appearing a single time and roughly 36% taken by the ten largest. The material was PBMCs, obtained at surgery. The source of these receptors is a male donor with early-stage non-small cell lung cancer. CDR3s include the opening cysteine and the closing phenylalanine or tryptophan. The D gene is left open where the match is weak. Clone size is stated in some rows and not others, as once, few, many or a class when expanded.

cdr3_aa cdr3_nt v_call d_call clone_size j_call
CASSPSDQPQHF TGTGCCAGCTCACCGTCAGATCAGCCCCAGCATTTT TRBV18 . . TRBJ1-5
CAPRRFSKEALSNQPQHF TGTGCCCCCCGGAGGTTTTCAAAAGAGGCTTTGAGCAATCAGCCCCAGCATTTT TRBV5-3 . . TRBJ1-5
CASSVEPTSRETQYF TGTGCCAGCAGCGTAGAGCCAACTAGTAGAGAGACCCAGTACTTC TRBV9 . many TRBJ2-5
CAISANPGQGFSNQPQHF TGTGCCATCAGTGCAAACCCGGGACAGGGTTTTAGCAATCAGCCCCAGCATTTT TRBV10-3 TRBD1 many TRBJ1-5
CASSSGLRNTEAFF TGTGCCAGCAGCTCGGGACTCAGGAACACTGAAGCTTTCTTT TRBV5-6 . many TRBJ1-1
CASSQDLFRTDDTEAFF TGTGCCAGCAGCCAAGATTTATTTAGGACAGACGACACTGAAGCTTTCTTT TRBV3-1 . many TRBJ1-1
CSVARLAGGDTQYF TGCAGCGTGGCCAGACTAGCGGGAGGGGATACGCAGTATTTT TRBV29-1 TRBD2 many TRBJ2-3
CASSSPWGGQETQYF TGTGCCAGCAGCTCCCCTTGGGGGGGCCAAGAGACCCAGTACTTC TRBV7-6 TRBD2 many TRBJ2-5
CASSLEGANNQPQHF TGTGCCAGCAGTTTAGAAGGGGCTAACAATCAGCCCCAGCATTTT TRBV27 . . TRBJ1-5
CASRNPLAGRNEQFF TGTGCCAGTAGAAACCCTCTAGCGGGAAGAAATGAGCAGTTCTTC TRBV19 TRBD2 many TRBJ2-1
CSATGTVLQPQHF TGCAGTGCTACCGGGACAGTGCTTCAGCCCCAGCATTTT TRBV20-1 TRBD1 many TRBJ1-5
CASSSSGTASSYEQYF TGTGCCAGCAGCTCCAGCGGGACAGCTAGCTCCTACGAGCAGTACTTC TRBV5-5 . . TRBJ2-7
CASSRADRSSGYTF TGTGCCAGCAGTCGAGCGGACAGGTCGAGTGGCTACACCTTC TRBV12-3/TRBV12-4 TRBD1 many TRBJ1-2
CASSPGQPGKRHF TGTGCCAGTAGTCCCGGACAGCCCGGCAAGCGGCATTTT TRBV19 . . TRBJ1-5
CASGTSAGANVLTF TGTGCCTCCGGGACGTCCGCTGGGGCCAACGTCCTGACTTTC TRBV19 . many TRBJ2-6
CASSPPPGRRGHEQYF TGTGCCAGCAGTCCACCCCCGGGACGGAGGGGCCACGAGCAGTACTTC TRBV28 . many TRBJ2-7
CSGTGLASEQYF TGCAGCGGGACAGGGTTGGCAAGCGAGCAGTACTTC TRBV29-1 TRBD1 many TRBJ2-7
CASRPLSRGGVPDTQYF TGTGCCAGCAGACCCCTTTCTCGCGGGGGGGTTCCGGATACGCAGTATTTT TRBV6-2/TRBV6-3 TRBD2 many TRBJ2-3
CSAPAGWGTGGTDTQYF TGCAGTGCTCCCGCTGGGTGGGGGACAGGGGGCACAGATACGCAGTATTTT TRBV20-1 TRBD1 many TRBJ2-3
CASSPPAAGRGEQFF TGTGCCAGCAGTCCCCCAGCAGCGGGAAGGGGTGAGCAGTTCTTC TRBV12-3/TRBV12-4 TRBD2 many TRBJ2-1
CASSFWERGEQFF . TRBV11-2 . many TRBJ2-1
CASGPEAESTQYF TGTGCCAGCGGCCCTGAGGCGGAGAGTACGCAGTATTTT TRBV6-1 . many TRBJ2-3